A selection of T cell receptor beta chains follows, all from one sample in a study of blood T cell repertoires in COVID-19. Using immunoSEQ multiplex PCR, the repertoire was profiled, and TCRdb retains in-frame clones only, with some absent. This sample has roughly 100,000 clones; roughly 87% occur once, and the top ten carry roughly 4%. Sequenced: peripheral blood. These receptors were taken from a man aged 50 to 60 with acute or convalescent COVID-19. Both conserved end residues are part of each CDR3. The order of the fields is J gene, D gene, V gene, clone size, CDR3 protein, CDR3 DNA. A D gene is named only where the DNA matches it firmly. Clone size is stated in some rows and not others, as once, few, many or a class when expanded.

TRBJ1-1,TRBD1,TRBV11-3,NA,CASSLGLTGGTEAFF,TGTGCCAGCAGCTTAGGCCTTACAGGGGGTACTGAAGCTTTCTTT
TRBJ1-4,TRBD1,TRBV5-6,NA,CASSLKAGTGEKLFF,TGTGCCAGCAGCTTGAAAGCCGGGACAGGTGAAAAACTGTTTTTT
TRBJ2-2,NA,TRBV11-3,NA,CASSLGLTGELFF,TGTGCCAGCAGCTTAGGGCTCACCGGGGAGCTGTTTTTT
TRBJ2-5,NA,TRBV5-1,once,CASSLRGLSETQYF,TGCGCCAGCAGCTTGAGAGGTCTCTCAGAGACCCAGTACTTC
TRBJ1-4,NA,TRBV9,NA,CASSASRDIDEKLFF,TGTGCCAGCAGCGCGAGCCGGGACATCGATGAAAAACTGTTTTTT
TRBJ2-3,TRBD2,TRBV5-1,few,CASSLTSARTDTQYF,TGCGCCAGCAGCTTGACTAGCGCAAGGACAGATACGCAGTATTTT
TRBJ1-4,NA,TRBV19,NA,CASSVSLGPNEKLFF,TGTGCCAGTAGTGTGTCATTGGGCCCGAATGAAAAACTGTTTTTT
TRBJ2-2,NA,TRBV3-1/TRBV3-2,NA,CASSHRAGGELFF,TGTGCCAGCAGCCACAGGGCTGGCGGGGAGCTGTTTTTT
TRBJ2-5,TRBD2,TRBV14,once,CASSQDLLAGGGVGETQYF,TGTGCCAGCAGCCAAGATCTACTAGCGGGAGGAGGGGTAGGGGAGACCCAGTACTTC
TRBJ1-4,TRBD1,TRBV5-1,NA,CASSVTGDSGEKLFF,TGCGCCAGCAGCGTAACAGGGGATTCGGGTGAAAAACTGTTTTTT
TRBJ2-7,TRBD1,TRBV5-1,NA,CASSSRRDSSYEQYF,TGCGCCAGCAGCTCGCGCCGGGACAGTTCCTACGAGCAGTACTTC
TRBJ2-3,TRBD2,TRBV9,NA,CASSQRERALDTQYF,TGTGCCAGCAGTCAGCGGGAGCGTGCCTTAGATACGCAGTATTTT
TRBJ1-1,TRBD1,TRBV6-1,few,CASSVGGQGAFTEAFF,TGTGCCAGCAGTGTAGGTGGCCAGGGGGCCTTCACTGAAGCTTTCTTT
TRBJ2-4,NA,TRBV29-1,NA,CSVEKAGTATKVQYF,TGCAGCGTCGAAAAGGCGGGCACAGCAACAAAAGTTCAGTACTTC
TRBJ2-1,NA,TRBV5-1,once,CATKEGQNNEQFF,TGCGCCACCAAAGAAGGACAAAACAATGAGCAGTTCTTC
TRBJ2-1,TRBD1,TRBV19,NA,CASTGQGSSGRVNEQFF,TGTGCCAGTACGGGACAGGGGTCCAGCGGGAGAGTCAATGAGCAGTTCTTC
TRBJ1-1,TRBD1,TRBV6-5,once,CASSRTDRGSTEAFF,TGTGCCAGCAGCCGCACGGACAGGGGAAGTACTGAAGCTTTCTTT
TRBJ2-5,TRBD2,TRBV5-1,once,CASSLLAGEETQYF,TGCGCCAGCAGCTTACTAGCGGGGGAAGAGACCCAGTACTTC
TRBJ2-5,TRBD1,TRBV5-5,once,CASSFGQGGETQYF,TGTGCCAGCAGCTTCGGACAGGGCGGCGAGACCCAGTACTTC
TRBJ2-3,TRBD2,TRBV11-2,NA,CASSFSSGLGEDTQYF,TGTGCCAGCAGCTTTTCTAGCGGGCTAGGTGAAGATACGCAGTATTTT
TRBJ2-3,NA,TRBV6-4,NA,CASSATGGTDTQYF,TGTGCCAGCAGTGCTACAGGCGGCACAGATACGCAGTATTTT
TRBJ2-3,TRBD2,TRBV18,NA,CASSPRLGTSGSDTQYF,TGTGCCAGCTCACCACGTTTAGGGACTAGCGGGAGTGATACGCAGTATTTT
TRBJ2-7,NA,TRBV13,NA,CASSPTRGNSYEQYF,TGTGCCAGCAGTCCTACAAGGGGGAACTCCTACGAGCAGTACTTC
TRBJ2-1,NA,TRBV7-9,NA,CASSVDWNEQFF,TGTGCCAGCAGCGTTGACTGGAATGAGCAGTTCTTC
TRBJ1-4,NA,TRBV12-3/TRBV12-4,NA,CASSFRRGEKLFF,TGTGCCAGCAGTTTTCGTCGGGGGGAAAAACTGTTTTTT
TRBJ1-5,NA,TRBV4-1,NA,CASSRNDRGLNQPQHF,TGCGCCAGCAGCCGAAATGATAGGGGGTTAAATCAGCCCCAGCATTTT
TRBJ1-2,TRBD1,TRBV4-1,NA,CASSQPGTGGSGYTF,TGCGCCAGCAGCCAACCTGGGACAGGGGGTTCTGGCTACACCTTC
TRBJ1-5,NA,TRBV4-1,few,CASSPWGGPRNQPQHF,TGCGCCAGCAGCCCCTGGGGAGGGCCACGCAATCAGCCCCAGCATTTT
TRBJ1-1,NA,TRBV27,NA,CASSLKTANTEAFF,TGTGCCAGCAGTTTGAAAACAGCGAACACTGAAGCTTTCTTT
TRBJ1-5,NA,TRBV2,NA,CASSLRTDYSNQPQHF,TGTGCCAGCAGTCTCCGGACAGACTATAGCAATCAGCCCCAGCATTTT
TRBJ1-5,NA,TRBV6-1,NA,CASSDQGGGQPQHF,TGTGCCAGCAGTGACCAGGGCGGGGGTCAGCCCCAGCATTTT
TRBJ1-1,NA,TRBV18,NA,CASSPKSRQQNTEAFF,TGTGCCAGCTCACCTAAATCGAGACAGCAAAACACTGAAGCTTTCTTT
TRBJ1-4,NA,TRBV28,NA,CASTQGGEKLFF,TGTGCCAGCACCCAGGGCGGTGAAAAACTGTTTTTT
TRBJ2-1,NA,TRBV6-5,once,CASSSSTSSYNEQFF,TGTGCCAGCAGTTCATCCACCAGCTCCTACAATGAGCAGTTCTTC
TRBJ1-1,NA,TRBV13,NA,CASSLAREGLNTEAFF,TGTGCCAGCAGCTTAGCCCGGGAGGGGCTGAACACTGAAGCTTTCTTT
TRBJ1-1,NA,TRBV18,NA,CASSPIKGYGKAFF,TGTGCCAGCTCACCAATTAAAGGGTACGGGAAAGCTTTCTTT
TRBJ2-3,TRBD1,TRBV7-9,NA,CASRQGSTDTQYF,TGTGCCAGCCGACAGGGTAGCACAGATACGCAGTATTTT
TRBJ1-6,TRBD1,TRBV11-3,once,CASSRTGSSPLHF,TGTGCCAGCAGCCGGACAGGGTCTTCACCCCTCCACTTT
TRBJ2-1,NA,TRBV3-1/TRBV3-2,NA,CASSQDTGRRNEQFF,TGTGCCAGCAGCCAAGATACGGGGAGGCGCAATGAGCAGTTCTTC
TRBJ2-7,NA,TRBV6-6,NA,CASSLVASASYEQYF,TGTGCCAGCAGTCTCGTGGCTAGCGCAAGTTACGAGCAGTACTTC
TRBJ2-1,TRBD2,TRBV7-9,once,CASSSFSGRTYNEQFF,TGTGCCAGCAGTTCTTTTAGCGGGAGAACCTACAATGAGCAGTTCTTC
TRBJ2-2,NA,TRBV24-1,NA,CATSPARYTGELFF,TGTGCCACCAGTCCCGCCAGATACACCGGGGAGCTGTTTTTT
TRBJ1-3,NA,TRBV7-9,NA,CASSGARNTIYF,TGTGCCAGCAGCGGGGCGCGAAACACCATATATTTT
TRBJ1-2,TRBD1,TRBV7-9,NA,CASSLFDRAGYTF,TGTGCCAGCAGCTTGTTCGACAGGGCGGGCTACACCTTC
TRBJ1-2,NA,TRBV10-3,few,CAISVLEQYGYTF,TGTGCCATCAGTGTGTTAGAGCAATATGGCTACACCTTC
TRBJ2-5,TRBD1,TRBV5-8,NA,CASPPGTVETQYF,TGTGCCAGCCCGCCTGGGACAGTAGAGACCCAGTACTTC
TRBJ1-3,TRBD1,TRBV9,NA,CASSAEGQSSGNTIYF,TGTGCCAGCAGCGCCGAGGGACAGAGCTCTGGAAACACCATATATTTT
TRBJ1-2,NA,TRBV5-8,once,CVTTSYGYTF,TGTGTCACTACTTCCTATGGCTACACCTTC
TRBJ2-3,NA,TRBV11-3,NA,CASSSRPYSSTDTQYF,TGTGCCAGCAGCTCTCGCCCCTACTCTAGCACAGATACGCAGTATTTT
TRBJ2-7,NA,TRBV2,once,CASSFSGTAYF,TGTGCCAGCAGTTTTAGCGGGACAGCGTACTTC
TRBJ2-5,NA,TRBV11-2,NA,CASSLDRGIAVTETQYF,TGTGCCAGCAGCTTAGATCGGGGTATTGCGGTGACGGAGACCCAGTACTTC
TRBJ2-7,NA,TRBV4-1,NA,CASSQDPGALGHEQYF,TGCGCCAGCAGCCAAGACCCGGGAGCCCTGGGTCACGAGCAGTACTTC
TRBJ2-7,TRBD2,TRBV3-1/TRBV3-2,NA,CASSQDGGESYEQYF,TGTGCCAGCAGCCAAGATGGGGGGGAATCCTACGAGCAGTACTTC